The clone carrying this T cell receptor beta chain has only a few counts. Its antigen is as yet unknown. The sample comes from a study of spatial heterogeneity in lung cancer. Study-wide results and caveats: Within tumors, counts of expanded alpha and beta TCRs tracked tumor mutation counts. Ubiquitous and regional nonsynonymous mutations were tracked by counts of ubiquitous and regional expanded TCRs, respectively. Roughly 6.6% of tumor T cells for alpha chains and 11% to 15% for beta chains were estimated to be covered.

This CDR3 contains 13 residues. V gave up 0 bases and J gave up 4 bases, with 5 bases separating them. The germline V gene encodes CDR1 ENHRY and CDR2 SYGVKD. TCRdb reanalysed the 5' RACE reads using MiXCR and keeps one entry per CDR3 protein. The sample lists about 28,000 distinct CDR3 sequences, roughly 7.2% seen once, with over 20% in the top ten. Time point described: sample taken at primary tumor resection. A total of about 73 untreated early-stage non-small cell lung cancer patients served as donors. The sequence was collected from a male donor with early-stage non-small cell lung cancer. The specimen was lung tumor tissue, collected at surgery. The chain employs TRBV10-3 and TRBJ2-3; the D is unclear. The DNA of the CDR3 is TGTGCCATCAGTGAGTCGGGGTCAGATACGCAGTATTTT. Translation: CAISESGSDTQYF.